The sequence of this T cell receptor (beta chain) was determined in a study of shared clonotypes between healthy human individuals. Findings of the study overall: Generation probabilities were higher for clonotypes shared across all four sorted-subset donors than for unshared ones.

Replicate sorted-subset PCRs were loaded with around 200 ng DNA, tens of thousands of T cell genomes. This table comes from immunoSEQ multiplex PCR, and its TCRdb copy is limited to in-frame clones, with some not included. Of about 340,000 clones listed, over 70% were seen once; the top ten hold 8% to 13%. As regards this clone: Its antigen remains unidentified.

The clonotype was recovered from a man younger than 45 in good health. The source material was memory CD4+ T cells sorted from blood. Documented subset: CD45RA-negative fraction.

The CDR3 loop reads CAWSGLYEQYF. Written as DNA, the CDR3 is TGTGCCTGGAGTGGACTCTACGAGCAGTACTTC. The J gene is TRBJ2-7, the V gene TRBV30; D is uncertain. Trimming left V 1 base short and J 3 bases short, with 4 bases between. The CDR3 has 11 amino acids. CDR1 is GTSNPN, CDR2 SVGIG, per germline (reference sequence).